Below, one TCR beta chain is given with its context. Its target is unknown. The data derive from a study of regulatory T cells in long-lasting Graves disease. Turning to the study itself: Antithyroid drug intake by newly diagnosed Graves' patients had lasted under 3 months.

Relying on iRepertoire HTBI primers and Arm-PCR of CDR3 regions, the team built TCR beta libraries. A single record per CDR3 protein comes from TCRdb applying MiXCR to the multiplex PCR reads. In the table there are roughly 350,000 distinct CDR3 sequences, around 17% of which are singletons. Findings and caveats of the study: TRBV28 was favored in persistent disease, as were TRBJ1-2 and TRBJ2-5.

Germline lookup yields CDR1 SNHLY and CDR2 FYNNEI. This CDR3 has 16 amino acids. The germline V and J ends were trimmed by 4 bases and 1 base, with 13 bases remaining between them. Time point noted: newly diagnosed GD, antithyroid drugs for less than 3 months. PBMC-derived RNA was used for the TCR library. These same data were also listed under a study on T cells in Graves' hyperthyroidism and ophthalmopathy. In that study: Stable hyperthyroidism: no ophthalmopathy progression over 18 months of follow-up.

The sequenced sample was peripheral blood mononuclear cells (PBMCs), obtained at new diagnosis, from a patient treated with antithyroid drugs. The clonotype was recovered from a man aged 35 to 55 with Graves disease. This chain links TRBV2 with TRBJ2-2; D may match TRBD1 or TRBD2 (5 bases each). The CDR3 here is CASSGRTGGNTGELFF. CDR3 in DNA: TGTGCCAGCAGTGGCCGAACTGGGGGGAACACCGGGGAGCTGTTTTTT.